Listed below are T cell receptor beta chains from one sample, sequenced in a study of cytomegalovirus exposure and HLA in healthy donors. Assay: immunoSEQ multiplex PCR; the TCRdb copy retains only in-frame clones and omits some. The sample yields roughly 250,000 clones, approximately 83% seen once. Sequenced input: PBMCs. All receptors come from a woman aged 25 to 39 in good health and CMV-seropositive. CDR3s include the opening cysteine and the closing phenylalanine or tryptophan. The D gene is left open where the match is weak. Expanded clones are given a class, and other clones once, few, many or no size at all.

D gene	V gene	clone size	J gene	CDR3 protein	CDR3 DNA
TRBD1	TRBV4-2	few	TRBJ2-5	CASSQGQEITLIQETQYF	TGTGCCAGCAGCCAGGGACAGGAGATCACCCTCATACAAGAGACCCAGTACTTC
-	TRBV28	-	TRBJ2-3	CASSSYGGLLPTDTQYF	TGTGCCAGCAGTTCCTACGGCGGACTATTGCCCACAGATACGCAGTATTTT
-	TRBV19	-	TRBJ1-2	CASSMLDSYGYTF	TGTGCCAGTAGTATGCTGGACAGCTATGGCTACACCTTC
TRBD1	TRBV2	-	TRBJ1-5	CASSLQTGFNQPQHF	TGTGCCAGCAGCCTACAGACAGGGTTTAATCAGCCCCAGCATTTT
TRBD2	TRBV6-5	-	TRBJ2-7	CASSSPGLAYEQYF	TGTGCCAGCAGTTCTCCGGGACTAGCCTACGAGCAGTACTTC
TRBD1	TRBV11-2	-	TRBJ1-1	CASSRTGGGGTEAFF	TGTGCCAGCAGCCGAACAGGGGGCGGTGGGACTGAAGCTTTCTTT
-	TRBV27	-	TRBJ1-1	CASNGRGGWDTEAFF	TGTGCCAGCAACGGCCGAGGAGGGTGGGACACTGAAGCTTTCTTT
TRBD2	TRBV15	-	TRBJ2-2	CATSRDLSGGSTGELFF	TGTGCCACCAGCAGAGACCTAAGCGGGGGCAGCACCGGGGAGCTGTTTTTT
TRBD1	TRBV5-1	few	TRBJ1-5	CASSADGTGYNQPQHF	TGCGCCAGCAGCGCGGACGGGACAGGGTACAATCAGCCCCAGCATTTT
TRBD1	TRBV19	-	TRBJ1-1	CASSRGQGASEAFF	TGTGCCAGTAGTCGGGGACAGGGAGCCTCTGAAGCTTTCTTT
TRBD1	TRBV4-1	-	TRBJ2-3	CASSQTGTSTDTQYF	TGCGCCAGCAGCCAGACAGGGACCAGCACAGATACGCAGTATTTT
TRBD2	TRBV6-5	-	TRBJ2-7	CASSPGLAGYEQYF	TGTGCCAGCAGTCCCGGACTAGCGGGGTACGAGCAGTACTTC
-	TRBV7-2	-	TRBJ2-1	CASRPRGISYNEQFF	TGTGCCAGCAGACCCCGAGGCATATCCTACAATGAGCAGTTCTTC
-	TRBV19	few	TRBJ1-2	CASKRGNYGYTF	TGTGCCAGTAAAAGAGGGAACTATGGCTACACCTTC
TRBD2	TRBV7-9	-	TRBJ2-3	CASSPSGTSTDTQYF	TGTGCCAGCAGCCCTAGCGGGACTAGCACAGATACGCAGTATTTT
TRBD1	TRBV28	-	TRBJ2-7	CASSSRTGGGYEQYF	TGTGCCAGCAGTTCGAGGACAGGGGGCGGCTACGAGCAGTACTTC
-	TRBV4-1	-	TRBJ1-1	CASSQRGLGTEAFF	TGCGCCAGCAGCCAACGAGGTTTAGGCACTGAAGCTTTCTTT
-	TRBV25-1	-	TRBJ2-3	CASSDSVLFRGDTQYF	TGTGCCAGCAGTGACAGCGTTTTGTTTCGGGGAGATACGCAGTATTTT
TRBD2	TRBV6-1	-	TRBJ2-7	CASSETVAGFPYEQYF	TGTGCCAGCAGTGAAACGGTAGCGGGATTCCCCTACGAGCAGTACTTC
-	TRBV5-1	-	TRBJ2-2	CASSRDRASPSGSSGELFF	TGCGCCAGCAGCCGGGACAGGGCTTCGCCTAGCGGGAGTTCCGGGGAGCTGTTTTTT
-	TRBV25-1	-	TRBJ1-1	CASSELGGANTEAFF	TGTGCCAGCAGTGAATTGGGGGGGGCGAACACTGAAGCTTTCTTT
-	TRBV5-1	-	TRBJ1-2	CASSLGRRERFGGYGYTF	TGCGCCAGCAGCTTGGGACGGAGGGAGAGGTTTGGAGGGTATGGCTACACCTTC
TRBD2	TRBV30	-	TRBJ2-1	CALSGSDNEQFF	TGTGCCCTTAGCGGGAGCGACAATGAGCAGTTCTTC
TRBD2	TRBV18	-	TRBJ2-7	CASSQRGTSSYEQYF	TGTGCCAGCTCACAGCGGGGTACGTCCTCCTACGAGCAGTACTTC
-	TRBV6-5	-	TRBJ1-4	CASRRGVEKLFF	TGTGCCAGCAGACGGGGGGTTGAAAAACTGTTTTTT
-	TRBV7-3	-	TRBJ1-1	CASSLIPGLGNTEAFF	TGTGCCAGCAGCTTAATCCCAGGCCTGGGGAACACTGAAGCTTTCTTT
TRBD1	TRBV29-1	-	TRBJ1-1	CSVEQGAGTEAFF	TGCAGCGTTGAACAGGGGGCCGGCACTGAAGCTTTCTTT
-	TRBV6-1	-	TRBJ1-1	CASSERYTEAFF	TGTGCCAGCAGTGAGCGGTACACTGAAGCTTTCTTT
TRBD1	TRBV4-1	-	TRBJ1-1	CASSYPPTGQTEAFF	TGCGCCAGCAGCTACCCCCCGACAGGGCAAACTGAAGCTTTCTTT
-	TRBV5-1	-	TRBJ1-5	CASSLETSSPQHF	TGCGCCAGCAGCTTAGAGACAAGCTCGCCCCAGCATTTT
-	TRBV18	few	TRBJ2-7	CASSPPGQEQYF	TGTGCCAGCTCACCACCCGGACAGGAGCAGTACTTC
-	TRBV7-9	-	TRBJ2-5	CASTRHIQETQYF	TGTGCCAGCACCAGACACATCCAAGAGACCCAGTACTTC
-	TRBV5-1	once	TRBJ2-4	CASSLGALVNIQYF	TGCGCCAGCAGCTTGGGGGCCTTAGTCAACATTCAGTACTTC
-	TRBV9	-	TRBJ2-7	CASSVGPGRGSSYEQYF	TGTGCCAGCAGCGTAGGTCCTGGGCGGGGTTCCTCCTACGAGCAGTACTTC
-	TRBV27	-	TRBJ2-7	CASSPHCGQYF	TGTGCCAGCAGTCCCCACTGCGGGCAGTACTTC
TRBD2	TRBV6-4	-	TRBJ2-3	CASRAGGPFDTQYF	TGTGCCAGCAGGGCGGGAGGCCCTTTCGATACGCAGTATTTT
TRBD1	TRBV28	-	TRBJ2-5	CASSLFSGAGGLGETQYF	TGTGCCAGCAGTTTATTCTCGGGGGCAGGGGGCTTAGGGGAGACCCAGTACTTC
TRBD1	TRBV6-1	few	TRBJ2-7	CASSESGGTGLGEQYF	TGTGCCAGCAGTGAGTCCGGCGGGACAGGGCTCGGCGAGCAGTACTTC
TRBD2	TRBV7-6	-	TRBJ2-7	CASSLGLAKYEQYF	TGTGCCAGCAGCTTGGGACTAGCGAAATACGAGCAGTACTTC
TRBD1	TRBV30	-	TRBJ1-1	CAWRTGGTNTEAFF	TGTGCCTGGCGGACAGGGGGAACGAACACTGAAGCTTTCTTT
TRBD2	TRBV11-2	-	TRBJ2-7	CASSRLAGVPYEQYF	TGTGCCAGCAGCCGACTAGCGGGAGTACCCTACGAGCAGTACTTC
-	TRBV2	-	TRBJ2-5	CASSEGRVGLRTETQYF	TGTGCCAGCAGTGAAGGGAGAGTTGGACTTCGAACGGAGACCCAGTACTTC
TRBD2	TRBV5-1	-	TRBJ2-1	CASSFAGLAGGRDEQFF	TGCGCCAGCAGCTTCGCGGGACTAGCGGGAGGCCGGGATGAGCAGTTCTTC